This T cell receptor beta chain is from a study of cytomegalovirus exposure and HLA in healthy donors. Study at large: The approximately 100 million unique TCR beta sequences, from about 179 million T cells, were found by an earlier analysis.

The PCR ran on 60 Vbeta and 13 Jbeta primers. The method was immunoSEQ multiplex PCR; TCRdb's version includes in-frame clones alone and lacks a portion of them. The data hold about 95,000 clones, with approximately 80% observed a single time. Findings of the study overall: In a later analysis, a missense DCLRE1C variant was linked to TCR beta V- and J-gene trimming.

The CDR3 length is 17 residues. Healthy bone marrow donors made up the donor group. Remarks on this clone: The target antigen is unknown.

The receptor was isolated from a man aged 30 to 45 in good health and CMV-seropositive. The genes are TRBV21-1 and TRBJ1-4. TRBV21-1 represents a pseudogene. The sequenced sample was PBMCs. CDR3 sequence reads: CASRTRRRVGRDGKLFF. CDR3 DNA: TGTGCCAGCAGGACCCGGCGGAGGGTTGGGCGGGATGGCAAACTGTTTTTT.